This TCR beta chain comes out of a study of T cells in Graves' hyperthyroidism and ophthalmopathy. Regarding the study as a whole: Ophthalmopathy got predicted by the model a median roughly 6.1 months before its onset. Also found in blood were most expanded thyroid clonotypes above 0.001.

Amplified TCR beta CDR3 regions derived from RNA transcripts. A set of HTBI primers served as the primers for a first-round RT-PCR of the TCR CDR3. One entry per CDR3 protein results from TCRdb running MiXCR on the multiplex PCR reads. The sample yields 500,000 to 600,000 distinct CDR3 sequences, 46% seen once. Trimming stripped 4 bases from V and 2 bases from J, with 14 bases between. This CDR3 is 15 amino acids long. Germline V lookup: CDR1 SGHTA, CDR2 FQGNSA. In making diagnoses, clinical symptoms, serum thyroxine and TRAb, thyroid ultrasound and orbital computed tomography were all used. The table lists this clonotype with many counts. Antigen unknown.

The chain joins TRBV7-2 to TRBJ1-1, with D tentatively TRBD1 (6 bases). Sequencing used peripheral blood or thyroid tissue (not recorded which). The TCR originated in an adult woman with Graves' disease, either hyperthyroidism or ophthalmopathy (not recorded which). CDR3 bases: TGTGCCAGCAGCTACCTCGGGACACCTAACACTGAAGCTTTCTTT. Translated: CASSYLGTPNTEAFF.